Here is one T cell receptor (beta chain) with its context. The antigen remains undetermined. The data were taken from a study of cytomegalovirus exposure and HLA in healthy donors. Whole-study findings and limits: In vitro assays verified that a few CMV-associated chains recognized CMV antigens specifically.

The PCR employed 60 Vbeta primers together with 13 Jbeta primers. Produced via immunoSEQ multiplex PCR; TCRdb's table is partial and in-frame only. The sample carries about 190,000 clones, approximately 78% recorded once. There are 13 residues in the CDR3. V was trimmed by 0 bases and J by 4 bases, leaving 6 bases between them. Germline V gives CDR1 SGHNT, CDR2 YENEEA. This receptor was taken from a woman aged 18-29 years in good health and CMV-seronegative. The chain joins TRBV11-3 to TRBJ2-5, with a weak D call TRBD1 (6 bases). The sequenced material came from PBMCs. This CDR3 is CASSLEGGETQYF. CDR3 DNA sequence: TGTGCCAGCAGCTTAGAAGGGGGAGAGACCCAGTACTTC.